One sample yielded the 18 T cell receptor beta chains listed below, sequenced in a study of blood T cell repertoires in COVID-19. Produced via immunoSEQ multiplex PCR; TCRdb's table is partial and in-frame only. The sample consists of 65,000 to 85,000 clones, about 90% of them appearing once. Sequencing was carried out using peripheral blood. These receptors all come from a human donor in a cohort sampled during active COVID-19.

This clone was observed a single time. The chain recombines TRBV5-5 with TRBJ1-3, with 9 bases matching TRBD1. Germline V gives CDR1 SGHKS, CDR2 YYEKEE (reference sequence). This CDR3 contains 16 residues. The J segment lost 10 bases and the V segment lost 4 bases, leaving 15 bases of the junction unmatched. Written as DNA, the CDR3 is TGTGCCAGCAGCCTATACGGCGACAGGGGGACAGGAACCATATATTTT. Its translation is CASSLYGDRGTGTIYF.

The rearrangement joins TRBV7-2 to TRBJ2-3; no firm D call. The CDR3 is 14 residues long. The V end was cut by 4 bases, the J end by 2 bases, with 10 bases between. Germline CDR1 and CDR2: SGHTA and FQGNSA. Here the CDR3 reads CASSSQVHTDTQYF. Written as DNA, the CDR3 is TGTGCCAGCAGCTCTCAGGTGCACACAGATACGCAGTATTTT.

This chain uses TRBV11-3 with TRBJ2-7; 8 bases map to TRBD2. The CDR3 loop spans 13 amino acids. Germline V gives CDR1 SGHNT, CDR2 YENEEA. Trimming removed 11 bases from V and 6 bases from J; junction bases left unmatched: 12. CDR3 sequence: CAESGGQRFEQYF. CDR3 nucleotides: TGTGCCGAATCGGGGGGGCAAAGGTTCGAGCAGTACTTC.

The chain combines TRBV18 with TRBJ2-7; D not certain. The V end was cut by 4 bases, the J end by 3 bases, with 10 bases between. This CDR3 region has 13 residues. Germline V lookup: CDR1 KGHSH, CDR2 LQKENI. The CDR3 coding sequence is TGTGCCAGCTCACGAACAAGTGGCTACGAGCAGTACTTC. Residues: CASSRTSGYEQYF. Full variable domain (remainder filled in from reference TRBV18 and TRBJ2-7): NAGVMQNPRHLVRRRGQEARLRCSPMKGHSHVYWYRQLPEEGLKFMVYLQKENIIDESGMPKERFSAEFPKEGPSILRIQQVVRGDSAAYFCASSRTSGYEQYFGPGTRLTVT.

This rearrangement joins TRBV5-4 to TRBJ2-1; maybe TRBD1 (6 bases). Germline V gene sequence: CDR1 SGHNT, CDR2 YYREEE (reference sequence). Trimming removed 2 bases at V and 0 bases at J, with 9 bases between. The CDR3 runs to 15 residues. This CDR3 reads CASSFRDNSYNEQFF. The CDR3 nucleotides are TGTGCCAGCAGCTTCCGGGACAACTCCTACAATGAGCAGTTCTTC.

This CDR3 reads CASSPTAGKANYGYTF. The CDR3 region has the DNA TGTGCCAGCAGCCCTACGGCCGGGAAAGCTAACTATGGCTACACCTTC. The rearrangement uses TRBV11-1 and TRBJ1-2, with D unclear. The CDR3 is 16 residues long. In germline, CDR1 is SGHAT, CDR2 FQDESV (reference sequence). The V end was cut by 5 bases, the J end by 0 bases, with 16 bases between.

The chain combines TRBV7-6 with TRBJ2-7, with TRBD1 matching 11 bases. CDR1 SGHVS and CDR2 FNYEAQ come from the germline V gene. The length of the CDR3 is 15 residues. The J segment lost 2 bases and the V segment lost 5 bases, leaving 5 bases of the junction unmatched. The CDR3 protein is CASSHRDRGAYEQYF. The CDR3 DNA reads TGTGCCAGCAGCCACCGGGACAGGGGGGCCTACGAGCAGTACTTC. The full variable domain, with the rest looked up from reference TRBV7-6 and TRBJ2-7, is GAGVSQSPRYKVTKRGQDVALRCDPISGHVSLYWYRQALGQGPEFLTYFNYEAQQDKSGLPNDRFSAERPEGSISTLTIQRTEQRDSAMYRCASSHRDRGAYEQYFGPGTRLTVT.

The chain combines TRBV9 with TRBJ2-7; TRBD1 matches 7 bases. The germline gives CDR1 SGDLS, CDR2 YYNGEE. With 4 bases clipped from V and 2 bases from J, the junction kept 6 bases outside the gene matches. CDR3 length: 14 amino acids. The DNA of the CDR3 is TGTGCCAGCAGCCCCGTAGGGACAGCCTACGAGCAGTACTTC. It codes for CASSPVGTAYEQYF.

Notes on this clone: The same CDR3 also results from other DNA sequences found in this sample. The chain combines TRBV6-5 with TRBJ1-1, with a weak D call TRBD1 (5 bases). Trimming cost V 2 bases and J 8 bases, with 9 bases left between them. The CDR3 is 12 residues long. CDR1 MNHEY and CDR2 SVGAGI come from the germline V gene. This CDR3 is CASSYGGGEAFF. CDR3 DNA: TGTGCCAGCAGTTACGGGGGAGGCGAAGCTTTCTTT.

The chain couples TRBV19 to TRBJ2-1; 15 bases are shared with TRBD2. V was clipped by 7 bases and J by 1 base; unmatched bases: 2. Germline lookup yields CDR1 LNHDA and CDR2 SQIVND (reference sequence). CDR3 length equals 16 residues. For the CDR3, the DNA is TGTGCCAGTAAAGGGACTAGCGGGGGGTCCTACAATGAGCAGTTCTTC. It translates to CASKGTSGGSYNEQFF.

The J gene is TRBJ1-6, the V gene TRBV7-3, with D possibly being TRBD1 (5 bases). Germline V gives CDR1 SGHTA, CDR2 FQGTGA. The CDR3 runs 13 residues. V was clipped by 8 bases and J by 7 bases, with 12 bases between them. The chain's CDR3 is CASQGGVNSPLHF. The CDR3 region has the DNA TGTGCCAGCCAGGGCGGTGTAAATTCACCCCTCCACTTT.

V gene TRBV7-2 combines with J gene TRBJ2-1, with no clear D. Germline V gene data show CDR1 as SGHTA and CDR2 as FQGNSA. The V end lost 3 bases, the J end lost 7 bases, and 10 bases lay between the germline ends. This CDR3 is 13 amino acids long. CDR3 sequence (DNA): TGTGCCAGCAGCTTTTCTTACGGTAATGAGCAGTTCTTC. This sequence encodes CASSFSYGNEQFF.

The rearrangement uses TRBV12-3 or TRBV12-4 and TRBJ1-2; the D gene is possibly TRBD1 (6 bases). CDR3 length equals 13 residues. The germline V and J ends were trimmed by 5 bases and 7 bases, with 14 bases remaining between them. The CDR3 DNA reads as TGTGCCAGCAGTGCACAGGGCGTTCGTGGCTACACCTTC. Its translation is CASSAQGVRGYTF.

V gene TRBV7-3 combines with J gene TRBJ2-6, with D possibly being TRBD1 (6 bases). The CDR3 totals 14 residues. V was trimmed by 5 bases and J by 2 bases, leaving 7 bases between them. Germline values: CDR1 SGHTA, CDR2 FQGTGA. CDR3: CASSQGTGANVLTF. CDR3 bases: TGTGCCAGCAGCCAGGGGACTGGGGCCAACGTCCTGACTTTC. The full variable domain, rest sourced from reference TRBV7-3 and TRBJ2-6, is GAGVSQTPSNKVTEKGKYVELRCDPISGHTALYWYRQSLGQGPEFLIYFQGTGAADDSGLPNDRFFAVRPEGSVSTLKIQRTERGDSAVYLCASSQGTGANVLTFGAGSRLTVL.

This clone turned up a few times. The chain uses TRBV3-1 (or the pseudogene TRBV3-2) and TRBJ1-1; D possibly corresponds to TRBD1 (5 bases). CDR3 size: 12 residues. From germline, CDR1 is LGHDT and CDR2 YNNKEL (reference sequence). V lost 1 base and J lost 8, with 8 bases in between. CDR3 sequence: CASSQVTGEAFF. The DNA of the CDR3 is TGTGCCAGCAGCCAAGTTACAGGCGAAGCTTTCTTT.

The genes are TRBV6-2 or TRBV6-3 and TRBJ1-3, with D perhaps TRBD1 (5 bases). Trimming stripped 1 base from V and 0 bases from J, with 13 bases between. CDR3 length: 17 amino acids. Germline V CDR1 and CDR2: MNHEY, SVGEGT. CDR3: CASSYWRGGYSGNTIYF. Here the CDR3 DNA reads TGTGCCAGCAGTTACTGGCGGGGGGGTTACTCTGGAAACACCATATATTTT.

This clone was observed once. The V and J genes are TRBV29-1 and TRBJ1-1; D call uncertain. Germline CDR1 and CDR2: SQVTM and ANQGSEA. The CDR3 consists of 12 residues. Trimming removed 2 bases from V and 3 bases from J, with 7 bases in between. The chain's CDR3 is CSVEFADTEAFF. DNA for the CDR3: TGCAGCGTTGAATTCGCAGACACTGAAGCTTTCTTT.

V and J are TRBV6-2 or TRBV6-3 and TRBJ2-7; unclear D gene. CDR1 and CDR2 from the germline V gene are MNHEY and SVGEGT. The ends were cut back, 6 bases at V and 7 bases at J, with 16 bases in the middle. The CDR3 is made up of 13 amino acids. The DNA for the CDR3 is TGTGCCAGCAGCGACTCACCCACTATTGAGCAGTACTTC. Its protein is CASSDSPTIEQYF.